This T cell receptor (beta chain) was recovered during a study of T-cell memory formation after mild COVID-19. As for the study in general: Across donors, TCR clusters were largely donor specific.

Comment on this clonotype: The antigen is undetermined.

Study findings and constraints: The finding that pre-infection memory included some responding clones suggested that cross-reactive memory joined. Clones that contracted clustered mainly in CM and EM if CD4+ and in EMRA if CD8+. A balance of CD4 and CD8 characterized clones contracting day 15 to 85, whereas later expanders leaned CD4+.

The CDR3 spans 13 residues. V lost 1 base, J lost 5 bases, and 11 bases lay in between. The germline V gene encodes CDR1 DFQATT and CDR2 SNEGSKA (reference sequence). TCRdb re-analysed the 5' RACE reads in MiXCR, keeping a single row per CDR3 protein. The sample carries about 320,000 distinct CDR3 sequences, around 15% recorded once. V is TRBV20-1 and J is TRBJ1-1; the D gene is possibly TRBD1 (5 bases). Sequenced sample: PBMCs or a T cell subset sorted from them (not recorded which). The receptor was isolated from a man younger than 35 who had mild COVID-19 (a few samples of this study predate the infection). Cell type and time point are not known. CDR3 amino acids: CSARVGGKTEAFF. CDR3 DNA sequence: TGCAGTGCTAGAGTGGGGGGGAAGACTGAAGCTTTCTTT.